The 18 T cell receptor beta chains reported below all come from one sample, sequenced in a study of early T cells in non-severe SARS-CoV-2 infection. TCRdb called the 5' RACE reads again in MiXCR, with one record for every CDR3 protein. This sample carries more than 60,000 distinct CDR3 sequences, around 14% of them seen once, and the ten largest clones take about 8.5%. The specimen sequenced was whole blood. The receptors stem from an adult who was a healthcare worker with PCR-confirmed SARS-CoV-2 infection or an uninfected control (not recorded which).

Sample share makes this clonotype medium-sized. A junction boundary mismatches the germline segment, possibly from a read error. The V and J genes are TRBV29-1 and TRBJ2-1; tentative D call: TRBD2 (5 bases). Looked up from germline, CDR1 is SQVTM and CDR2 is ANQGSEA. This CDR3 is built from 11 residues. CDR3 protein: CSVEDPGVPHF. The DNA for the CDR3 is TGCAGCGTTGAAGACCCCGGGGTCCCACACTTC.

This chain joins TRBV29-1 and TRBJ2-3, with D possibly being TRBD2 (6 bases). Germline CDR1 reads SQVTM; CDR2 reads ANQGSEA. V was clipped by 8 bases and J by 4 bases, with 19 bases between them. The CDR3 loop spans 14 amino acids. The CDR3 spells CSSREAGTADTQYF. Written as DNA, the CDR3 is TGCAGCTCCAGGGAGGCGGGGACGGCAGATACGCAGTATTTT.

This clonotype has only a few counts. V usage is TRBV27 and J usage is TRBJ2-2; 10 bases match TRBD1. The CDR3 runs 15 residues. CDR1 and CDR2 (germline): MNHEY, SMNVEV (reference sequence). V trimming: 4 bases; J trimming: 3 bases; junction bases outside the gene matches: 2. The CDR3 coding sequence is TGTGCCAGCAGTTACGGGACAGGGGACACCGGGGAGCTGTTTTTT. It is translated as CASSYGTGDTGELFF.

The V and J genes are TRBV4-3 and TRBJ1-4; weak D call: TRBD1 (6 bases). Germline-derived CDR1 and CDR2 are LGHNA and YSLEER. V was shortened by 0 bases and J by 8 bases, with 22 bases between the two germline ends. The CDR3 totals 18 residues. For the CDR3, the DNA is TGCGCCAGCAGCCAAGATAGGGGGGACGGGGGAATGTGGGAAAAACTGTTTTTT. Its translation: CASSQDRGDGGMWEKLFF.

This clonotype has at least ten counts. This chain joins TRBV20-1 and TRBJ2-3; D gene unclear. V was pared by 5 bases and J by 6 bases, with 12 bases between. The germline CDR1 and CDR2 sequences are DFQATT and SNEGSKA (reference sequence). This CDR3 contains 12 residues. The CDR3 bases are TGCAGTGCTCGAATGTCATCGGATACGCAGTATTTT. As protein: CSARMSSDTQYF.

In its sample, this clonotype was seen many times. This chain uses TRBV20-1 with TRBJ1-4; D gene uncertain. This CDR3 is built from 16 residues. Germline V lookup: CDR1 DFQATT, CDR2 SNEGSKA (reference sequence). The ends were cut back, 2 bases at V and 5 bases at J, with 18 bases in the middle. CDR3 coding DNA: TGCAGTGCTAGAAACTTTTTAGAGCCCGGGAATGAAAAACTGTTTTTT. Translated, it gives CSARNFLEPGNEKLFF.

Ten or more counts support this clonotype. A read error may produce the germline difference seen at one junction end. The chain employs TRBV29-1 and TRBJ1-1, with unresolved D. This CDR3 comprises 8 residues. The germline V gene has CDR1 SQVTM and CDR2 ANQGSEA. CDR3 residues: CSVEGGSF. CDR3 coding DNA: TGCAGCGTTGAGGGAGGAAGCTTT.

This clonotype was picked up many times. The chain is built from TRBV12-3 or TRBV12-4 and TRBJ2-3; TRBD2 matches at 7 bases. J was trimmed by 2 bases and V by 3 bases; bases with no gene match: 14. The CDR3 has 18 residues. The CDR3 sequence is CASSFRGPAGAYTDTQYF. The CDR3 nucleotides read TGTGCCAGCAGTTTTCGCGGTCCCGCGGGAGCTTACACAGATACGCAGTATTTT.

In this sample, this clonotype turned up many times. This chain connects TRBV29-1 to TRBJ2-1; 7 nucleotides agree with TRBD2. The germline V gene encodes CDR1 SQVTM and CDR2 ANQGSEA. This CDR3 has 14 residues. V shed 4 bases and J 0 bases; nucleotides not matched to a gene: 3. CDR3 region: CSVALAVSYNEQFF. The CDR3 coding sequence is TGCAGCGTTGCCCTAGCGGTCTCCTACAATGAGCAGTTCTTC.

There are many counts of this clonotype. The chain recombines TRBV29-1 with TRBJ2-5, with D maybe TRBD2 (6 bases). Germline CDR1 reads SQVTM; CDR2 reads ANQGSEA. Trimming took 2 bases from V and 4 from J, leaving 11 bases between them. The CDR3 covers 13 residues. The CDR3 region is CSVESRGIETQYF. The CDR3 nucleotides are TGCAGCGTTGAATCACGGGGGATAGAGACCCAGTACTTC.

The chain links TRBV28 to TRBJ2-1; possible D gene TRBD1, 5 bases. CDR3 length: 12 residues. Trimming removed 5 bases from V and 9 bases from J, with 11 bases in between. Germline assignment: CDR1 MDHEN and CDR2 SYDVKM. This CDR3 is CASSQGGGEQFF. The CDR3 DNA reads as TGTGCCAGCAGTCAGGGTGGCGGTGAGCAGTTCTTC.

J is TRBJ2-7 and V is TRBV20-1; 7 bases align to TRBD2. CDR1 DFQATT and CDR2 SNEGSKA come from the germline V gene (reference sequence). The CDR3 has 14 residues. V gave up 1 base and J gave up 4 bases; unmatched junction bases: 7. Written as DNA, the CDR3 is TGCAGTGCTAGAGGCTCCGCGGGAGAATACGAGCAGTACTTC. It yields the protein CSARGSAGEYEQYF.

The chain couples TRBV29-1 to TRBJ2-3; 7 nucleotides match TRBD1. The CDR3 has 14 residues. Germline V gene sequence: CDR1 SQVTM, CDR2 ANQGSEA. J gave up 5 bases and V 3 bases, and 8 bases lay outside the gene matches. The CDR3 here is CSVEPGTAGDTQYF. The CDR3 DNA is TGCAGCGTTGAGCCCGGGACAGCCGGAGATACGCAGTATTTT.

V is TRBV20-1 and J is TRBJ2-1, with D tentatively TRBD2 (6 bases). Germline V gene sequence: CDR1 DFQATT, CDR2 SNEGSKA (reference sequence). The CDR3 runs to 14 residues. The germline V and J ends were trimmed by 6 bases and 7 bases, with 19 bases remaining between them. CDR3 in amino acids: CSAGRGLPDNEQFF. The CDR3 DNA reads TGCAGTGCGGGGCGAGGACTACCCGATAATGAGCAGTTCTTC.

This clonotype has a count of ten or more. The chain joins TRBV7-8 to TRBJ2-3; 7 nucleotides match TRBD2. There are 13 residues in the CDR3. V trimming: 1 base; J trimming: 13 bases; junction bases outside the gene matches: 8. The V gene's germline CDR1 is SGHVS and CDR2 FQNEAQ. Written as DNA, the CDR3 is TGTGCCAGCAGCTTAGAATCCAGCGGGACCAAGTATTTT. Protein sequence: CASSLESSGTKYF.

The chain joins TRBV6-2 or TRBV6-3 to TRBJ2-7, with 8 positions matching TRBD1. The germline CDR1 and CDR2 sequences are MNHEY and SVGEGT. V gave up 5 bases and J gave up 5 bases; unmatched junction bases: 8. This CDR3 comprises 14 residues. The CDR3 sequence is CASSKTGEAHEQYF. The DNA for the CDR3 is TGTGCCAGCAGTAAGACAGGGGAGGCCCACGAGCAGTACTTC.

This clonotype showed up just a few times. The chain recombines TRBV7-9 with TRBJ1-1; D call uncertain. Germline loops: CDR1 SEHNR, CDR2 FQNEAQ (reference sequence). The V gene lost 7 bases and the J gene lost 6 bases, with 12 bases spanning the gap. This CDR3 contains 12 residues. CDR3 DNA: TGTGCCAGCACCGAATTCGGCGCTGAAGCTTTCTTT. It specifies CASTEFGAEAFF. Full variable domain (remainder filled in from reference TRBV7-9 and TRBJ1-1): DTGVSQNPRHKITKRGQNVTFRCDPISEHNRLYWYRQTLGQGPEFLTYFQNEAQLEKSRLLSDRFSAERPKGSFSTLEIQRTEQGDSAMYLCASTEFGAEAFFGQGTRLTVV.

This clonotype was counted a few times. The rearrangement joins TRBV2 to TRBJ2-7, with D maybe TRBD1 (6 bases). Trimming took off 5 bases at V and 0 bases at J, with 11 bases between the two ends. The CDR3 extends over 14 amino acids. The V gene's germline CDR1 is SNHLY and CDR2 FYNNEI. The CDR3 region is CASSPGTPSYEQYF. CDR3 coding DNA: TGTGCCAGCAGTCCCGGGACACCCTCCTACGAGCAGTACTTC.